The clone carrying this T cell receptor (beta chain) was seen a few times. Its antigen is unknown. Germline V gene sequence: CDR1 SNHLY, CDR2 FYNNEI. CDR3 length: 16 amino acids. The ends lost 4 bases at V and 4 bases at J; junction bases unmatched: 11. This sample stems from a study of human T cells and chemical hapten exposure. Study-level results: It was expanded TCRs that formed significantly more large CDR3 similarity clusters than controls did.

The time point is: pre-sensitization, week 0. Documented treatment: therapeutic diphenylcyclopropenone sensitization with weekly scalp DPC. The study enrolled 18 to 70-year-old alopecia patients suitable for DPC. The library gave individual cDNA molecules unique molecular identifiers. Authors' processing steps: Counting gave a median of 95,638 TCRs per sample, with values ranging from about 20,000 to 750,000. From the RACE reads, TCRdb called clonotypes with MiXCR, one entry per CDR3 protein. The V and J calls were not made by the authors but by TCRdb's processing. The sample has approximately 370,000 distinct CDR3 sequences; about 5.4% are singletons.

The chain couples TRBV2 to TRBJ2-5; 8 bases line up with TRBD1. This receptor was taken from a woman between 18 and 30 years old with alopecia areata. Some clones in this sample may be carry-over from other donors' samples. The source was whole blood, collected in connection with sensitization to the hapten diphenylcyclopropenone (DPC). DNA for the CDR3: TGTGCCAGCAGTGGCCCGACAGGGGCCCAGGGAGAGACCCAGTACTTC. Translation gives CASSGPTGAQGETQYF.